The 3 T cell receptor beta chains below were found in one sample sequenced in a study of graft-versus-host responses after intestinal transplantation. Antigen specificity for these receptors is unknown. Clones were sequenced by immunoSEQ multiplex PCR, and TCRdb holds only the in-frame ones, with some missing. The sample lists tens of thousands of clones, over 90% occurring once. The source material was unstimulated CD4+ T cells sorted from spleen or lymph node cells, sampled before transplant. These receptors all come from a human donor who was the organ donor for an intestinal transplant.

V usage is TRBV23-1 and J usage is TRBJ2-7; 8 nucleotides line up with TRBD2. TRBV23-1 is noted as an ORF with a role that remains uncertain. Trimming took 4 bases from V and 3 from J; bases not matched to a gene: 5. The CDR3 extends over 14 amino acids. CDR3 region: CASSPGGTVYEQYF. CDR3 nucleotide sequence: TGCGCCAGCAGTCCGGGGGGGACGGTCTACGAGCAGTACTTC.

The chain uses TRBV15 and TRBJ2-7, with 9 bases lining up with TRBD2. J was trimmed by 2 bases and V by 1 base; bases with no gene match: 9. This CDR3 has 17 amino acids. From germline, CDR1 is LNHNV and CDR2 YYDKDF (reference sequence). The CDR3 nucleotides read TGTGCCACCAGCAGAGTTTGGCGGGGGGGCCCCCCCTACGAGCAGTACTTC. Its protein is CATSRVWRGGPPYEQYF.

The chain recombines TRBV2 with TRBJ1-6, with D possibly TRBD1 on 5 matching bases. The V and J ends lost 6 bases and 7 bases respectively, with 13 bases between them. Germline V gives CDR1 SNHLY, CDR2 FYNNEI. CDR3 length: 14 residues. DNA for the CDR3: TGTGCCAGCAGCGGACGGGCAGGGAATTCACCCCTCCACTTT. Translated: CASSGRAGNSPLHF.